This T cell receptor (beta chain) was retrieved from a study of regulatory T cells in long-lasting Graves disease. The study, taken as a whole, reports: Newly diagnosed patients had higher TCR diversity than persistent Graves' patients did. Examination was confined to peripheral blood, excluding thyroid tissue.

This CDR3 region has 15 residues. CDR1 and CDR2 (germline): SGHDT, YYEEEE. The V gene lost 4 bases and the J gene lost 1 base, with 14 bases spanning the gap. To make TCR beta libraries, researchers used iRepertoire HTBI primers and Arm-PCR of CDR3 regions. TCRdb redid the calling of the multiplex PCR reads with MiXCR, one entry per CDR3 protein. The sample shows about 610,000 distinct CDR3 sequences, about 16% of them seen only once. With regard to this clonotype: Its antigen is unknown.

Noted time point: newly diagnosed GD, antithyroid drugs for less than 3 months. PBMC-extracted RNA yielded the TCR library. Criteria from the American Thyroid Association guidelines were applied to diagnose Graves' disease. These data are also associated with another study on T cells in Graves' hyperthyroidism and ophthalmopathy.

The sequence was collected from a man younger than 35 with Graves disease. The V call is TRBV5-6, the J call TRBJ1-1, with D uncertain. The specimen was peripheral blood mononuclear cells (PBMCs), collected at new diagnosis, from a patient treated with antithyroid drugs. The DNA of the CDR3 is TGTGCCAGCAGCCCCCCCGGGGTTTCGAACACTGAAGCTTTCTTT. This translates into CASSPPGVSNTEAFF.